What follows describes a single T cell receptor (beta chain). What it recognizes is unknown. The germline V and J ends were trimmed by 5 bases and 3 bases, with 13 bases remaining between them. CDR1 and CDR2 (germline): MDHEN, SYDVKM. The CDR3 is made up of 14 amino acids. The PCR used 60 Vbeta and 13 Jbeta primers. This table comes from immunoSEQ multiplex PCR, and its TCRdb copy is limited to in-frame clones, with some not included. This table holds 85,000 to 100,000 clones, less than 65% found once. The sample is drawn from a study of cytomegalovirus exposure and HLA in healthy donors. Points from the study as a whole: The classifier reportedly diagnosed cytomegalovirus status with high specificity and sensitivity.

The source of this sequence is a woman younger than 45 in good health and CMV-seronegative. The chain is built from TRBV28 and TRBJ1-2; D is ambiguous. Specimen: PBMCs. The CDR3 is CASSLLGRDYGYTF. The CDR3 DNA reads TGTGCCAGCAGTCTCCTCGGTCGGGACTATGGCTACACCTTC.